The next 6 T cell receptor beta chains were all read from a single sample in a study of beta chain features in type 1 diabetes. Reverse transcription of all isolated RNA meant that expressed TCRB transcripts were sequenced. Profiling relied on immunoSEQ multiplex PCR, and the TCRdb table lists in-frame clones only, not all of them. Among around 400,000 clones listed, roughly 12% were seen once. The source material was naive CD4+ T cells from blood. The receptors stem from a young man in good health.

This clone was picked up a small number of times. J is TRBJ2-5 and V is TRBV5-8; no firm D call. V dropped 0 bases and J dropped 5 bases, with 11 bases sitting between them. Germline-derived CDR1 and CDR2 are SGHTS and YDEGEE. The CDR3 consists of 14 residues. The CDR3 nucleotides read TGTGCCAGCAGCTTGGGCAGATTATTCGAGACCCAGTACTTC. Encoded protein: CASSLGRLFETQYF.

This clone came up a few times. The V gene is TRBV11-2, the J gene TRBJ1-5; D perhaps matches TRBD1 (5 bases). The CDR3 loop spans 15 amino acids. V dropped 1 base and J dropped 0 bases, with 7 bases sitting between them. Germline V gene data show CDR1 as SGHAT and CDR2 as FQNNGV. Written as DNA, the CDR3 is TGTGCCAGCAGCTTAGGGGGCAATAGCAATCAGCCCCAGCATTTT. This translates into CASSLGGNSNQPQHF.

The J gene is TRBJ2-5, the V gene TRBV11-3; 10 nucleotides align to TRBD2. V trimming: 2 bases; J trimming: 1 base; junction bases outside the gene matches: 1. Germline loops: CDR1 SGHNT, CDR2 YENEEA. The CDR3 is 15 residues long. The CDR3 DNA reads as TGTGCCAGCAGCTTACGGACTAGCGGCCAAGAGACCCAGTACTTC. Amino acids: CASSLRTSGQETQYF.

This clone was seen only a few times. This rearrangement joins TRBV5-1 to TRBJ2-3; 9 bases agree with TRBD2. Germline V lookup: CDR1 SGHRS, CDR2 YFSETQ. Trimming cost V 4 bases and J 0 bases; bases outside gene matches: 6. The length of the CDR3 is 16 residues. CDR3 sequence reads: CASSPGTSSSTDTQYF. The CDR3 coding sequence is TGCGCCAGCAGCCCCGGGACTAGCTCTAGCACAGATACGCAGTATTTT.

The V and J genes are TRBV5-1 and TRBJ1-2; 8 nucleotides line up with TRBD1. The CDR3 contains 15 residues. Germline CDR1 reads SGHRS; CDR2 reads YFSETQ. V was clipped by 6 bases and J by 4 bases; unmatched bases: 11. The CDR3 loop reads CASTPDRTGLYGYTF. CDR3 nucleotides: TGCGCCAGCACCCCGGATAGGACAGGGCTCTATGGCTACACCTTC. Full variable domain (remainder filled in from reference TRBV5-1 and TRBJ1-2): KAGVTQTPRYLIKTRGQQVTLSCSPISGHRSVSWYQQTPGQGLQFLFEYFSETQRNKGNFPGRFSGRQFSNSRSEMNVSTLELGDSALYLCASTPDRTGLYGYTFGSGTRLTVV.

This chain connects TRBV5-6 to TRBJ1-6; TRBD1 is a possible D gene (5 bases). Germline values: CDR1 SGHDT, CDR2 YYEEEE. The CDR3 is 15 amino acids. V lost 4 bases and J 8 bases, leaving 16 bases between the germline ends. CDR3 amino acids: CASSPRRGRYSPLHF. In DNA form, the CDR3 reads TGTGCCAGCAGCCCGCGGCGGGGCAGATATTCACCCCTCCACTTT.